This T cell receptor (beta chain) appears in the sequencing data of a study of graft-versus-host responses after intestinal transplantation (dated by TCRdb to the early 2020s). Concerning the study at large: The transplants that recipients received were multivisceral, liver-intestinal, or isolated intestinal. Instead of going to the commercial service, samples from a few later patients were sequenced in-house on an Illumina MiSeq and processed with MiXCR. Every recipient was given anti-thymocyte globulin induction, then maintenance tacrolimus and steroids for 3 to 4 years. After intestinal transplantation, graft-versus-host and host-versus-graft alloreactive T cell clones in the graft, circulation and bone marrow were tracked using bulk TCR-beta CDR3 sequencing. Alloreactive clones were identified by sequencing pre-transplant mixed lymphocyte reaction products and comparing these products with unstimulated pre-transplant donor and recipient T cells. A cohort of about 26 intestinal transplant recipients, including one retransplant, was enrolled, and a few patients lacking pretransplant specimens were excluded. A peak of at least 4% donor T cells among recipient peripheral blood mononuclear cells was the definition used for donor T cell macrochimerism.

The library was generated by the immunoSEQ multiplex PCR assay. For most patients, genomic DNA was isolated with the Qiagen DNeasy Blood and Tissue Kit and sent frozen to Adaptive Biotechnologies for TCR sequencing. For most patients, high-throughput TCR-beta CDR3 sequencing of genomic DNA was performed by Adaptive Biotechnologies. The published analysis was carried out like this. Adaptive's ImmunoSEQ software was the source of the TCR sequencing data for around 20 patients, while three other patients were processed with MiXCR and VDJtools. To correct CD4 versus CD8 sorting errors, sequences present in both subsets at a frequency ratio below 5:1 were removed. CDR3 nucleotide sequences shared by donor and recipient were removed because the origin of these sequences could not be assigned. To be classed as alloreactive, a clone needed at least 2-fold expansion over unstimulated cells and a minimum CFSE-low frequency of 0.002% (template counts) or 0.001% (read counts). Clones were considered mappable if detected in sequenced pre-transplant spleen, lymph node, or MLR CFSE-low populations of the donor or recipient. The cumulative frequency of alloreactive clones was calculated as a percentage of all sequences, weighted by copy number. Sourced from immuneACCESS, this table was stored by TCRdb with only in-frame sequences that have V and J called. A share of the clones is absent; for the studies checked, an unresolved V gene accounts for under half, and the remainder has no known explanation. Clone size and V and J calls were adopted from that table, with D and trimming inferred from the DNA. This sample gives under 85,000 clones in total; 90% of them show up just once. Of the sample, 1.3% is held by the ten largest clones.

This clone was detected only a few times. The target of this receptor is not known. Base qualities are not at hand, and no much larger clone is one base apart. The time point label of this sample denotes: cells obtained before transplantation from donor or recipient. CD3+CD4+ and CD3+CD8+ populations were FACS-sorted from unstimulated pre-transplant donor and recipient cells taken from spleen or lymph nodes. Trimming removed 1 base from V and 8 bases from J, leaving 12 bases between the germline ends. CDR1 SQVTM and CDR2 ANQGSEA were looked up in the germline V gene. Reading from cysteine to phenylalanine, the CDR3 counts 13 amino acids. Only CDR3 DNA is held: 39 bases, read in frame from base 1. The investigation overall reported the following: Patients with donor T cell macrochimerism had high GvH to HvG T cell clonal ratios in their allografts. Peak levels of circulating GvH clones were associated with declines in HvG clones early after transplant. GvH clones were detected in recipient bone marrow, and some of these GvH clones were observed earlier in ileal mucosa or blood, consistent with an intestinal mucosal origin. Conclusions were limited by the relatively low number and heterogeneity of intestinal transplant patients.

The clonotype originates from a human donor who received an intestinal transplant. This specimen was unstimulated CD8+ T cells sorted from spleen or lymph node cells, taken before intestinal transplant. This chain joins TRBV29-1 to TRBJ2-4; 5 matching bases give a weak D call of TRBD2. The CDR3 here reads CSVEAPMEDIQYF. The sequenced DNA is TGCAGCGTTGAAGCTCCGATGGAGGACATTCAGTACTTC.